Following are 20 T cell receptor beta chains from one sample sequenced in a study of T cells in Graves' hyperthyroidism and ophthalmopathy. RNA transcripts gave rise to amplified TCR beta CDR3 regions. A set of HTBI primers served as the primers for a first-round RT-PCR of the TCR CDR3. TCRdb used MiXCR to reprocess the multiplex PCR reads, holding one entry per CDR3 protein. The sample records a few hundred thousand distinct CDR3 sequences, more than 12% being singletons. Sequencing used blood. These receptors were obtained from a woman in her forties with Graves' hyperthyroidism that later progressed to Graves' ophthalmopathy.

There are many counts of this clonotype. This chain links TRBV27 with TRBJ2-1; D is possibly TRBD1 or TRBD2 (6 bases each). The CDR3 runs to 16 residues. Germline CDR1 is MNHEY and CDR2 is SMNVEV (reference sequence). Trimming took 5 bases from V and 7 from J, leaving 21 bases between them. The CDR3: CASSPLWGAKRNEQFF. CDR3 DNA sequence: TGTGCCAGCAGTCCTCTCTGGGGGGCTAAACGGAATGAGCAGTTCTTC.

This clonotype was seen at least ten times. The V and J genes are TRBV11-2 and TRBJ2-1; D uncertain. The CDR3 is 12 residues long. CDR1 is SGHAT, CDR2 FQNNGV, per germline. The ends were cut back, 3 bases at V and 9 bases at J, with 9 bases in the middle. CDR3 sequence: CASSFERGEQFF. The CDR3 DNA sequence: TGTGCCAGCAGCTTTGAGCGCGGTGAGCAGTTCTTC.

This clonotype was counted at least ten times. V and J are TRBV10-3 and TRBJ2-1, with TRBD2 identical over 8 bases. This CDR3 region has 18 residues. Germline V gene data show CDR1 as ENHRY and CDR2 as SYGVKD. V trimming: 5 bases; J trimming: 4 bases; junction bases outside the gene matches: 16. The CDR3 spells CAISRGGIERETYNEQFF. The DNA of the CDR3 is TGTGCCATCAGTCGAGGTGGTATAGAGCGGGAGACGTACAATGAGCAGTTCTTC.

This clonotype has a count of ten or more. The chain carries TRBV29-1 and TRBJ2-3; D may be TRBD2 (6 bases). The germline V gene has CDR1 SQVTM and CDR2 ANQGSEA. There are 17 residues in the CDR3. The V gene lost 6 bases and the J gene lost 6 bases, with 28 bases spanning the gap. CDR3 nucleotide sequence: TGCAGCGTCCATGGCCTCTGGGGGACTTCAAAGGCCGATACGCAGTATTTT. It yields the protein CSVHGLWGTSKADTQYF.

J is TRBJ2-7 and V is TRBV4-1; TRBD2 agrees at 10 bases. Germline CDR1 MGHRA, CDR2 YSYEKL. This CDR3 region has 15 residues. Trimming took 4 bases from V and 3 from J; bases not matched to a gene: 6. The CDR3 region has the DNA TGCGCCAGCAGCCGGACTAGCGGCGACTTCTACGAGCAGTACTTC. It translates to CASSRTSGDFYEQYF.

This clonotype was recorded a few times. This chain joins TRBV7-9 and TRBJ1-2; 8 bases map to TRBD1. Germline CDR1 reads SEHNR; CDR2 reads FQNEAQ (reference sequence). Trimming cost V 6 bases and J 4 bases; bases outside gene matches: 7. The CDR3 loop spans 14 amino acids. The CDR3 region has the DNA TGTGCCAGCAGTTTCGGACAGGGAGGCTATGGCTACACCTTC. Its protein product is CASSFGQGGYGYTF.

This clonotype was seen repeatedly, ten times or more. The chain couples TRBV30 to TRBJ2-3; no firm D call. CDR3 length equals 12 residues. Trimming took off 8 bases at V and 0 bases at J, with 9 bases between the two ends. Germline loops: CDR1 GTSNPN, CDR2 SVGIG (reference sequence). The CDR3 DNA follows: TGTGCCGCGAGAGCGAGCACAGATACGCAGTATTTT. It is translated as CAARASTDTQYF.

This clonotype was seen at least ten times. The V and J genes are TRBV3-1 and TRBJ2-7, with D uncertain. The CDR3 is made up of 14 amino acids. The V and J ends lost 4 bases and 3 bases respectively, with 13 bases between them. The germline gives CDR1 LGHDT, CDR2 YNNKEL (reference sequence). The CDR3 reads CASSLGLRIYEQYF. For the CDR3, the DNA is TGTGCCAGCAGCCTGGGCCTTAGAATCTACGAGCAGTACTTC.

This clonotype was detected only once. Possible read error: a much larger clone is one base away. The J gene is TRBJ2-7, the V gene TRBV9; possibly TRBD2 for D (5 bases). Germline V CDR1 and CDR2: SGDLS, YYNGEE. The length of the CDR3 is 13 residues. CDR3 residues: CAGSAGESYEQYF. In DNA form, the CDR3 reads TGTGCCGGCAGCGCCGGGGAGTCTTACGAGCAGTACTTC.

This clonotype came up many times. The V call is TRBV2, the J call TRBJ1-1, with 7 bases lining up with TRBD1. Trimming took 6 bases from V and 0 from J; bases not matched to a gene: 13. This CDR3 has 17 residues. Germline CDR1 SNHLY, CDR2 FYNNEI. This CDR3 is CASRAGTDLSMNTEAFF. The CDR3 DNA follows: TGTGCCAGCAGAGCCGGGACAGATCTCTCCATGAACACTGAAGCTTTCTTT.

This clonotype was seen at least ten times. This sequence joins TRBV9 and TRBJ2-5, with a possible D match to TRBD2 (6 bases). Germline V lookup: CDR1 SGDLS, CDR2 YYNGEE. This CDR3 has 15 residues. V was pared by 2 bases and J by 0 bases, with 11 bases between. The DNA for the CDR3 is TGTGCCAGCAGCGTTTTAGCGGAGAACCAAGAGACCCAGTACTTC. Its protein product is CASSVLAENQETQYF.

CDR3 in DNA: TGTGCCAGCAGCCACCGACTAGCGGGAGGCCGGAATGAGCAGTTCTTC. This codes for CASSHRLAGGRNEQFF. The chain has TRBV14 and TRBJ2-1, with 13 bases identical to TRBD2. The CDR3 consists of 16 residues. CDR1 SGHDN and CDR2 FVKESK come from the germline V gene. The V segment lost 3 bases and the J segment 7 bases; nucleotides outside the gene matches: 6.

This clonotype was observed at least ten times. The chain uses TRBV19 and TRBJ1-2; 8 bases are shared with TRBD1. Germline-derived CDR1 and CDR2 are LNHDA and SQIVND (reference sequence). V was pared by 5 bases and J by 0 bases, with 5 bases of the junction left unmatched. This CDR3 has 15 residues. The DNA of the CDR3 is TGTGCCAGTAGTTTTCCGGGACAGGCTAACTATGGCTACACCTTC. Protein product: CASSFPGQANYGYTF.

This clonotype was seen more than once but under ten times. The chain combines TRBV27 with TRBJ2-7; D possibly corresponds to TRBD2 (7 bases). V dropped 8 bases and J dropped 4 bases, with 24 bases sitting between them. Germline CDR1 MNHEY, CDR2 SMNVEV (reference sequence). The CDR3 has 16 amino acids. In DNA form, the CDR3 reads TGTGCCAGCTCCCGGGTAGGGGGAGGGTTCTTTTACGAGCAGTACTTC. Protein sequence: CASSRVGGGFFYEQYF.

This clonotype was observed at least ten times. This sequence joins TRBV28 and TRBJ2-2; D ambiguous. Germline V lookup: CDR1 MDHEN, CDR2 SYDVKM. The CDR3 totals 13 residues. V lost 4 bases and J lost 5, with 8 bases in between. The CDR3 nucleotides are TGTGCCAGCAGTTATCAACGTACCGGGGAGCTGTTTTTT. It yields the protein CASSYQRTGELFF.

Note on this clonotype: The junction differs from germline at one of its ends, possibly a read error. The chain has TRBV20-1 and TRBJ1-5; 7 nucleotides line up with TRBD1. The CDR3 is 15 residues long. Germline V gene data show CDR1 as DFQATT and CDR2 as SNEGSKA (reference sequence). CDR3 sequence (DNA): TGCGGTGCTAGAGATGGGGGGGACAGAGGCCAGCCCCAGCATTTT. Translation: CGARDGGDRGQPQHF.

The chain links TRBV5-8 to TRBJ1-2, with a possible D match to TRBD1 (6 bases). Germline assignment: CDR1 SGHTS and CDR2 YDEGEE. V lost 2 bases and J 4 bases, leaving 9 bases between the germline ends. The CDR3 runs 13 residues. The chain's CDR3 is CASSLGDIYGYTF. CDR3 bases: TGTGCCAGCAGCTTAGGGGACATCTATGGCTACACCTTC. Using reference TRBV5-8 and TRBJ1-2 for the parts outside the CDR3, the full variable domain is EAGVTQSPTHLIKTRGQQATLRCSPISGHTSVYWYQQALGLGLQFLLWYDEGEERNRGNFPPRFSGRQFPNYSSELNVNALELEDSALYLCASSLGDIYGYTFGSGTRLTVV.

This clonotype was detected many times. DNA of the CDR3: TGTGCCAGTGCACAGGGTTGGGATCAGCCCCAGCATTTT. Encoded protein: CASAQGWDQPQHF. The chain carries TRBV6-1 and TRBJ1-5; TRBD1 might be the D (6 bases). V was shortened by 9 bases and J by 5 bases, with 14 bases between the two germline ends. The CDR3 is 13 residues long. Germline V gene data show CDR1 as MNHNS and CDR2 as SASEGT.

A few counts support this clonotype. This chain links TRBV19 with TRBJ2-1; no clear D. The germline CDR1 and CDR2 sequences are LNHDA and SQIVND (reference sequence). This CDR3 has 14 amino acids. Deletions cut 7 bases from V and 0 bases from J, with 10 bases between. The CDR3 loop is CASNEASSYNEQFF. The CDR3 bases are TGTGCCAGTAACGAAGCTAGCTCCTACAATGAGCAGTTCTTC.

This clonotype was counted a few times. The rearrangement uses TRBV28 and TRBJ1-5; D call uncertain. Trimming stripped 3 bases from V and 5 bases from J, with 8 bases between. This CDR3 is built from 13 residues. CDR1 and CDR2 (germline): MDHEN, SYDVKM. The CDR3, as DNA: TGTGCCAGCAGTTTTCGGCCTGATCAGCCCCAGCATTTT. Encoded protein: CASSFRPDQPQHF.